One sample yielded the 18 T cell receptor beta chains listed below, sequenced in a study of blood T cell repertoires in COVID-19. Data came from immunoSEQ multiplex PCR; TCRdb stores just in-frame clones and leaves some out. The sample holds around 260,000 clones; more than 85% are singletons and the top ten take roughly 5%. The sequenced sample consisted of peripheral blood. The receptors stem from a woman aged 55-70 years with COVID-19, enrolled during active disease.

The J gene is TRBJ1-4, the V gene TRBV9; the match to TRBD1 covers 7 bases. J gave up 0 bases and V 3 bases, and 2 bases lay outside the gene matches. The CDR3 is made up of 15 amino acids. The germline CDR1 and CDR2 sequences are SGDLS and YYNGEE. The CDR3 is CASSGTGSTNEKLFF. The CDR3, as DNA: TGTGCCAGCAGCGGGACAGGATCAACTAATGAAAAACTGTTTTTT.

The J gene is TRBJ2-1, the V gene TRBV6-6; maybe TRBD2 (5 bases). The germline V gene encodes CDR1 MNHNY and CDR2 SVGAGI (reference sequence). This CDR3 spans 14 amino acids. V gave up 7 bases and J gave up 5 bases, with 15 bases separating them. The CDR3 is CASMKRAHDNEQFF. CDR3 DNA sequence: TGTGCCAGCATGAAGAGGGCACATGACAATGAGCAGTTCTTC.

V and J are TRBV3-1 (or the pseudogene TRBV3-2) and TRBJ2-6; D ambiguous. CDR1 and CDR2 (germline): LGHDT, YNNKEL (reference sequence). V was cut by 4 bases and J by 0 bases, with 10 bases left in between. This CDR3 comprises 16 residues. The CDR3 is CASSPARGSGANVLTF. CDR3 in DNA: TGTGCCAGCAGCCCGGCGCGCGGCTCTGGGGCCAACGTCCTGACTTTC.

V gene TRBV19 combines with J gene TRBJ1-4; D remains ambiguous. CDR3 length: 15 amino acids. The V end lost 2 bases, the J end lost 4 bases, and 11 bases lay between the germline ends. Germline values: CDR1 LNHDA, CDR2 SQIVND (reference sequence). CDR3 amino acids: CASSISGIYNEKLFF. The CDR3 DNA reads as TGTGCCAGTAGTATAAGCGGCATATATAATGAAAAACTGTTTTTT.

The V call is TRBV6-2 or TRBV6-3, the J call TRBJ1-2; D is ambiguous. V was pared by 2 bases and J by 10 bases, with 17 bases between. Germline V lookup: CDR1 MNHEY, CDR2 SVGEGT. The CDR3 has 14 residues. CDR3 residues: CASSYIPAGNFYTF. In DNA, the CDR3 is TGTGCCAGCAGTTACATTCCCGCGGGGAACTTCTACACCTTC.

The chain employs TRBV6-6 and TRBJ1-1; tentatively, D is TRBD1 (6 bases). V gave up 4 bases and J gave up 2 bases, with 14 bases separating them. The CDR3 length is 15 residues. CDR1 and CDR2 (germline): MNHNY, SVGAGI (reference sequence). The CDR3 bases are TGTGCCAGCAGTTCCCAGGACAGTATAAACACTGAAGCTTTCTTT. Amino acids: CASSSQDSINTEAFF.

J is TRBJ1-5 and V is TRBV7-9, with a possible D match to TRBD1 (6 bases). CDR1 and CDR2 (germline): SEHNR, FQNEAQ (reference sequence). CDR3 length: 17 residues. With 5 bases removed from V and 0 bases from J, the gap between germline ends came to 17 bases. CDR3 in DNA: TGTGCCAGCAGCCCATGGGCGGGGGCGGGTAGCAATCAGCCCCAGCATTTT. Its protein is CASSPWAGAGSNQPQHF.

This chain joins TRBV19 and TRBJ1-5; 8 bases line up with TRBD1. V lost 5 bases, J lost 6 bases, and 9 bases stayed unmatched. Germline assignment: CDR1 LNHDA and CDR2 SQIVND (reference sequence). This CDR3 spans 15 amino acids. As DNA, the CDR3 is TGTGCCAGTAGTCCCCCCAGGACAGGGAGTCAGCCCCAGCATTTT. As protein: CASSPPRTGSQPQHF.

This clone was observed once. The chain uses TRBV30 and TRBJ1-1; weak D call: TRBD1 (5 bases). The length of the CDR3 is 13 residues. Trimming cost V 3 bases and J 4 bases, with 12 bases left between them. Germline lookup yields CDR1 GTSNPN and CDR2 SVGIG (reference sequence). Written as DNA, the CDR3 is TGTGCCTGGAGCCCCAGCGGGGGCACTGAAGCTTTCTTT. Translation gives CAWSPSGGTEAFF.

This clone was seen only a few times. The chain links TRBV5-1 to TRBJ2-7, with TRBD1 identical over 10 bases. Looked up from germline, CDR1 is SGHRS and CDR2 is YFSETQ. J gave up 4 bases and V 3 bases, and 4 bases lay outside the gene matches. The CDR3 has 14 residues. This CDR3 is CASSSTGGLYEQYF. The CDR3, as DNA: TGCGCCAGCAGCTCGACAGGGGGCCTTTACGAGCAGTACTTC.

V and J are TRBV28 and TRBJ2-7; 11 nucleotides agree with TRBD1. The CDR3 extends over 19 amino acids. Germline V gene sequence: CDR1 MDHEN, CDR2 SYDVKM. Trimming removed 6 bases from V and 3 bases from J; junction bases left unmatched: 19. CDR3 sequence reads: CASSRDRGGGLGNHYEQYF. The CDR3 coding sequence is TGTGCCAGCAGCCGGGACAGGGGGGGTGGTCTAGGCAATCACTACGAGCAGTACTTC.

The chain carries TRBV15 and TRBJ2-3, with D hard to call. Trimming removed 0 bases from V and 7 bases from J, with 5 bases in between. The CDR3 is 12 amino acids. Germline loops: CDR1 LNHNV, CDR2 YYDKDF (reference sequence). The DNA for the CDR3 is TGTGCCACCAGCAGAGATTCTAATACGCAGTATTTT. Amino acid sequence: CATSRDSNTQYF.

The chain joins TRBV5-5 to TRBJ1-2; tentative D call: TRBD1 (6 bases). CDR3 length: 15 amino acids. Per germline, CDR1 SGHKS and CDR2 YYEKEE (reference sequence). V was shortened by 4 bases and J by 1 base, with 14 bases between the two germline ends. Here the CDR3 DNA reads TGTGCCAGCAGCCCCACCGGGACAAATAACTATGGCTACACCTTC. Its translation is CASSPTGTNNYGYTF.

This chain links TRBV11-2 with TRBJ2-7, with D possibly TRBD1 on 5 matching bases. The CDR3 is 13 residues long. CDR1 and CDR2 (germline): SGHAT, FQNNGV. The ends were cut back, 4 bases at V and 4 bases at J, with 11 bases in the middle. CDR3 DNA: TGTGCCAGCAGCTATAGGGGTTTATACGAGCAGTACTTC. Amino acids: CASSYRGLYEQYF.

This clone showed up just a few times. A read error may account for a junction end that differs from germline. The chain joins TRBV18 to TRBJ2-7; 8 positions match TRBD2. The germline V gene encodes CDR1 KGHSH and CDR2 LQKENI. The CDR3 is 15 amino acids. CDR3 region: CASSPLAVDGYEQYF. CDR3 sequence (DNA): TGTGCCAGCTCCCCACTAGCGGTAGACGGATACGAGCAGTACTTC.

The sample holds one count of this clone. The chain carries TRBV24-1 and TRBJ2-3; D is undetermined. Germline values: CDR1 KGHDR, CDR2 SFDVKD. This CDR3 comprises 12 residues. Trimming stripped 10 bases from V and 0 bases from J, with 7 bases between. CDR3 residues: CATSTSTDTQYF. CDR3 DNA sequence: TGTGCCACGTCCACTAGCACAGATACGCAGTATTTT.

As concerns this clone: Compared with germline, one end of the junction differs, possibly owing to a read error. CDR3 protein: CASSQDRGGFSHF. The CDR3, as DNA: TGCGCCAGCAGCCAAGATCGGGGGGGGTTTTCACACTTC. The V and J genes are TRBV4-3 and TRBJ2-4, with 8 bases matching TRBD2. Germline V gives CDR1 LGHNA, CDR2 YSLEER. The CDR3 runs 13 residues.

V is TRBV6-1 and J is TRBJ2-3, with 9 bases identical to TRBD2. Germline CDR1 MNHNS, CDR2 SASEGT. The CDR3 contains 17 residues. The V and J ends lost 2 bases and 4 bases, in that order; junction bases with no gene match: 10. CDR3 residues: CASSETIAGDFPDTQYF. The CDR3 DNA sequence: TGTGCCAGCAGTGAAACAATAGCGGGAGACTTCCCAGATACGCAGTATTTT.